The 16 T cell receptor beta chains reported below all come from one sample, sequenced in a study of spatial heterogeneity in lung cancer. TCRdb independently ran MiXCR on the 5' RACE reads; one entry per CDR3 protein. The sample comprises 13,000 or so distinct CDR3 sequences, 3.8% of which are singletons, and 40% to 55% rests with the top ten. Time point described: sample taken at primary tumor resection. The material sequenced was PBMCs, taken at surgery. All receptors come from a male donor with early-stage non-small cell lung cancer.

This chain uses TRBV6-2 or TRBV6-3 with TRBJ1-5; no clear D. The length of the CDR3 is 14 residues. Germline lookup yields CDR1 MNHEY and CDR2 SVGEGT. V lost 1 base and J 6 bases, leaving 10 bases between the germline ends. The CDR3 region has the DNA TGTGCCAGCAGTTACTTGGGAAAGGGTCAGCCCCAGCATTTT. Translating gives CASSYLGKGQPQHF.

This clonotype was detected many times. The rearrangement joins TRBV6-6 to TRBJ1-3; weak D call: TRBD1 (5 bases). Germline V gene sequence: CDR1 MNHNY, CDR2 SVGAGI (reference sequence). CDR3 length: 16 amino acids. The V gene lost 4 bases and the J gene lost 1 base, with 14 bases spanning the gap. The DNA for the CDR3 is TGTGCCAGCAGTTTTGGGGCAGCGCAATCTGGAAACACCATATATTTT. It yields the protein CASSFGAAQSGNTIYF.

This clonotype has ten or more counts. The junction does not match germline at one end; this may be a read error. The rearrangement uses TRBV18 and TRBJ2-2; 14 nucleotides line up with TRBD2. Germline loops: CDR1 KGHSH, CDR2 LQKENI. The CDR3 extends over 18 amino acids. The CDR3: CASSPRSGLAGVTGELFF. The CDR3 DNA follows: TGTGCCAGCTCCCCACGTTCGGGACTAGCGGGAGTCACCGGGGAGCTGTTTTTT.

The V gene is TRBV28, the J gene TRBJ2-2, with D possibly being TRBD1 or TRBD2 (5 bases each). V was cut by 2 bases and J by 5 bases, with 9 bases left in between. The CDR3 is 14 residues long. Per germline, CDR1 MDHEN and CDR2 SYDVKM. The DNA for the CDR3 is TGTGCCAGCAGTTTAGGGGGACGGACCGGGGAGCTGTTTTTT. Its protein product is CASSLGGRTGELFF.

This clonotype was counted ten times or more. The rearrangement links TRBV20-1 to TRBJ2-1; D is unclear. V dropped 2 bases and J dropped 2 bases, with 4 bases sitting between them. CDR1 is DFQATT and CDR2 is SNEGSKA in the germline V gene (reference sequence). The CDR3 has 12 residues. CDR3 loop: CSARKTYNEQFF. Written as DNA, the CDR3 is TGCAGTGCTAGAAAAACCTACAATGAGCAGTTCTTC.

This clonotype is medium-sized. The chain employs TRBV9 and TRBJ1-2; weak D call: TRBD1 (5 bases). CDR3 size: 18 residues. The V gene lost 1 base and the J gene lost 3 bases, with 22 bases spanning the gap. Germline V CDR1 and CDR2: SGDLS, YYNGEE. CDR3 bases: TGTGCCAGCAGCGTAAGGCCGTCGGCAGGGAACGGAGACTATGGCTACACCTTC. It codes for CASSVRPSAGNGDYGYTF.

This clonotype has more than one count but fewer than ten. V gene TRBV27 combines with J gene TRBJ2-7, with 7 bases fitting TRBD1. CDR1 and CDR2 from the germline V gene are MNHEY and SMNVEV (reference sequence). The V and J ends lost 3 bases and 0 bases, in that order; junction bases with no gene match: 2. This CDR3 is 14 amino acids long. The CDR3 protein is CASSFGQVSYEQYF. CDR3 nucleotide sequence: TGTGCCAGCAGTTTCGGACAGGTCTCCTACGAGCAGTACTTC.

This clonotype was counted at least ten times. This chain uses TRBV11-2 with TRBJ2-1; D might be TRBD1 or TRBD2, each matching 6 bases. The CDR3 has 13 amino acids. Germline loops: CDR1 SGHAT, CDR2 FQNNGV. V was clipped by 2 bases and J by 9 bases, with 11 bases between them. The CDR3 is CASSLSEGVEQFF. The CDR3 DNA sequence: TGTGCCAGCAGCTTATCGGAGGGGGTTGAGCAGTTCTTC.

This clonotype was observed many times. The chain is built from TRBV9 and TRBJ2-1; TRBD2 aligns across 9 bases. With V trimmed by 4 bases and J by 1 base, 15 bases remained unmatched. There are 19 residues in the CDR3. The V gene's germline CDR1 is SGDLS and CDR2 YYNGEE. Here the CDR3 reads CASSPPAAGGPGSYNEQFF. The CDR3 DNA reads as TGTGCCAGCAGCCCCCCGGCGGCGGGAGGGCCTGGTTCCTACAATGAGCAGTTCTTC.

This clonotype was observed many times. The chain combines TRBV7-8 with TRBJ2-2, with 8 bases identical to TRBD1. V shed 2 bases, J shed 4 bases, and the junction held 6 bases outside the gene matches. Germline V gene sequence: CDR1 SGHVS, CDR2 FQNEAQ. The CDR3 loop spans 16 amino acids. Here the CDR3 DNA reads TGTGCCAGCAGCTTACGCCGGGACAGGTTCACCGGGGAGCTGTTTTTT. This gives the protein CASSLRRDRFTGELFF.

Remarks on this clonotype: Since a much larger clone is just one base distant, this may be a read error. V gene TRBV10-3 combines with J gene TRBJ2-1, with 10 bases aligning to TRBD2. Germline-derived CDR1 and CDR2 are ENHRY and SYGVKD. The trim removed 2 bases at V and 2 bases at J, leaving 9 bases unmatched. The CDR3 totals 18 residues. In DNA, the CDR3 is TGTGCCATCAGTGAGGGGGGGACTAGCGAGAGGCCCTACAATGAGCAGTTCTTC. Translated, it gives CAISEGGTSERPYNEQFF.

The table lists this clonotype with many counts. The V gene is TRBV28, the J gene TRBJ1-6; D gene unclear. This CDR3 contains 15 residues. Trimming removed 4 bases at V and 0 bases at J, with 7 bases between. Germline V gene data show CDR1 as MDHEN and CDR2 as SYDVKM. The CDR3 region has the DNA TGTGCCAGCAGTTCTCCGAGCTCCTATAATTCACCCCTCCACTTT. Residues: CASSSPSSYNSPLHF.

By sample fraction, this clonotype is medium-sized (0.01 to 0.1%). The rearrangement joins TRBV27 to TRBJ2-7, with 12 bases matching TRBD1. Germline CDR1 is MNHEY and CDR2 is SMNVEV (reference sequence). V shed 3 bases, J shed 5 bases, and the junction held 2 bases outside the gene matches. CDR3 length: 14 residues. The CDR3 nucleotides are TGTGCCAGCAGTTTTGGGACAGGGGGCCACGAGCAGTACTTC. Protein product: CASSFGTGGHEQYF.

This clonotype was found many times. The V gene is TRBV12-3 or TRBV12-4, the J gene TRBJ2-1; TRBD2 matches at 7 bases. Trimming removed 2 bases from V and 6 bases from J; junction bases left unmatched: 10. This CDR3 comprises 16 residues. The CDR3: CASSLRVAGWVNEQFF. CDR3 in DNA: TGTGCCAGCAGTTTAAGGGTAGCGGGCTGGGTCAATGAGCAGTTCTTC.

This clonotype was counted ten times or more. The chain joins TRBV5-4 to TRBJ2-7, with D perhaps given as TRBD1 or TRBD2 (5 bases each). The CDR3 is 13 amino acids. Trimming left V 7 bases short and J 1 base short, with 12 bases between. CDR1 and CDR2 from the germline V gene are SGHNT and YYREEE (reference sequence). The DNA for the CDR3 is TGTGCCAGCGGTACGAGGGGATCCTACGAGCAGTACTTC. It is translated as CASGTRGSYEQYF. Full variable domain (missing parts from reference TRBV5-4 and TRBJ2-7): ETGVTQSPTHLIKTRGQQVTLRCSSQSGHNTVSWYQQALGQGPQFIFQYYREEENGRGNFPPRFSGLQFPNYSSELNVNALELDDSALYLCASGTRGSYEQYFGPGTRLTVT.

The sample holds many counts of this clonotype. V is TRBV20-1 and J is TRBJ1-6; D possibly corresponds to TRBD1 (5 bases). Between the trimmed V and J ends, which lost 6 bases and 1 base, there was a span of 16 bases. CDR3 length: 16 residues. The V gene's germline CDR1 is DFQATT and CDR2 SNEGSKA (reference sequence). This CDR3 reads CSATGTAESYNSPLHF. DNA of the CDR3: TGCAGTGCAACCGGGACGGCAGAATCCTATAATTCACCCCTCCACTTT.